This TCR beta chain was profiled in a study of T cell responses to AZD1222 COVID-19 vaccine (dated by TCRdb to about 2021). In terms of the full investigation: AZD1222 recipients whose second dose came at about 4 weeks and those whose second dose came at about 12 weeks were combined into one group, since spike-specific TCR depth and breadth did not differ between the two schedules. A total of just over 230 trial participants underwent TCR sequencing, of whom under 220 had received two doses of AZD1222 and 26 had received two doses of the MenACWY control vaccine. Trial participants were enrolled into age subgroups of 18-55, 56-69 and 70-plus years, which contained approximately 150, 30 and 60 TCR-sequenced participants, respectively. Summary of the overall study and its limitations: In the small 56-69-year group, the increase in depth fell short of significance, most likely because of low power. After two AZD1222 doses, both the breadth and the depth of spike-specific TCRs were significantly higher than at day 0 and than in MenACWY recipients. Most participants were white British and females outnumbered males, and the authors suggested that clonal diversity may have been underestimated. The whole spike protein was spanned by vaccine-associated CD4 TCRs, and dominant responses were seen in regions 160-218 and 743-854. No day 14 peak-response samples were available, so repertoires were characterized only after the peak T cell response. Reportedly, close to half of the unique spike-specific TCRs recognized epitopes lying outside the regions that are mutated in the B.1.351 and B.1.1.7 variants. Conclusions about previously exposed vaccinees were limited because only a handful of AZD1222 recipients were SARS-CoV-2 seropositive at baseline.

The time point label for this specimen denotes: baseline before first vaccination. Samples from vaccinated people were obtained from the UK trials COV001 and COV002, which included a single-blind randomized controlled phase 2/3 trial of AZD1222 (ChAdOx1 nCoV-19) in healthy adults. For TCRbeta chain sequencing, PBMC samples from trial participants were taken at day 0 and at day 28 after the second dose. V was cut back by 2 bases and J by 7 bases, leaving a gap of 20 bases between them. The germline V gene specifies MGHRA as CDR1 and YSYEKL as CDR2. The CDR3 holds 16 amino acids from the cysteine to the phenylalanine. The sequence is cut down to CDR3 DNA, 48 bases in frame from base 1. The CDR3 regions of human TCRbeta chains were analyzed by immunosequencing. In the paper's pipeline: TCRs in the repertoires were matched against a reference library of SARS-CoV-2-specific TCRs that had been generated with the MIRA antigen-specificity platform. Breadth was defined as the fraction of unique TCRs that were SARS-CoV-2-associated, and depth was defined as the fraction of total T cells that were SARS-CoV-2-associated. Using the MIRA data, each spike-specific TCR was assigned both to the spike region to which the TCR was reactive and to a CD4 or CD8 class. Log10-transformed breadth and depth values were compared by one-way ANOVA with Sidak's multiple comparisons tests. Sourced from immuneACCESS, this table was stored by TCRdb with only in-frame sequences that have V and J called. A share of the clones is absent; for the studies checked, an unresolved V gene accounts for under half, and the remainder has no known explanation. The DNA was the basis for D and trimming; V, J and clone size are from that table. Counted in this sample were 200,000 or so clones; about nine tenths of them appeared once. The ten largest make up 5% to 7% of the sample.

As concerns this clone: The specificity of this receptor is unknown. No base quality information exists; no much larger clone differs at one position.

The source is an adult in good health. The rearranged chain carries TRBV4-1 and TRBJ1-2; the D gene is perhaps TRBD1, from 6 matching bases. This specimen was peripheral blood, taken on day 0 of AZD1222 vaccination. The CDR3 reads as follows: CASSQRNEGDGFGYTF. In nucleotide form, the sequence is TGCGCCAGCAGCCAAAGGAACGAGGGGGACGGTTTTGGCTACACCTTC.